Listed below are T cell receptor beta chains from one sample, sequenced in a study of blood T cell repertoires in COVID-19. Profiled with immunoSEQ multiplex PCR; TCRdb holds only in-frame clones, not every one. Here the sample spans about 480,000 clones, 88% being singletons. Sequenced sample: PBMCs or T cells enriched from blood (not recorded which). Receptors were obtained from a middle-aged woman who had recovered from COVID-19. Both conserved end residues are trimmed from each CDR3.

TRBJ1-5	TRBV10-3	AIGGERANQPQH
TRBJ1-1	TRBV27	ASSSKFTGTEAF
TRBJ1-5	TRBV4-3	ASSQDLLSNQPQH
TRBJ2-7	TRBV11-3	ASSLDRGFWEQY
TRBJ2-3	TRBV5-1	ASSKDMTRTDTQY
TRBJ1-4	TRBV5-1	ASSASSGNEKLF
TRBJ2-3	TRBV27	ASGLIGTGLDTQY
TRBJ2-2	TRBV3-1/TRBV3-2	ASSHSNTGELF
TRBJ1-2	TRBV14	ASSRQGAYGYT
TRBJ2-7	TRBV7-9	ASSLAGNYEQY
TRBJ1-1	TRBV7-8	ASSLTHRTEAF
TRBJ1-2	TRBV12-3/TRBV12-4	ASSLGTGDGYT
TRBJ1-1	TRBV6-5	ASSEDGGMNTEAF
TRBJ1-2	TRBV6-1	ASSRDFGYT
TRBJ1-2	TRBV5-5	ASSLEMAGQGFSGYGYT
TRBJ1-4	TRBV19	ASSIPASDRFNEKLF
TRBJ1-4	TRBV27	ASTKGGAGEKLF
TRBJ2-5	TRBV5-1	ASSFQETQY
TRBJ1-5	TRBV29-1	SSYRGQAFAPQH
TRBJ1-2	TRBV12-3/TRBV12-4	ASSLPGGEGYT
TRBJ2-5	TRBV29-1	SVWGGETQY
TRBJ2-7	TRBV18	ASSPRASGSAGYEQY
TRBJ1-1	TRBV5-1	ASSPTGVTEAF
TRBJ2-3	TRBV19	ASSPRAGTQY
TRBJ2-1	TRBV20-1	SVQSYNEQF
TRBJ1-2	TRBV7-8	ASSPAGVANYGYT